This is a list of T cell receptor beta chains from one sample in a study of blood T cell repertoires in COVID-19. Data came from immunoSEQ multiplex PCR; TCRdb stores just in-frame clones and leaves some out. The top ten hold around 1.5% of the sample, which has about 150,000 clones, around 78% seen once. Sequenced material: peripheral blood. The receptors were gathered from an elderly man with acute or convalescent COVID-19. CDR3s include the opening cysteine and the closing phenylalanine or tryptophan. D genes are given only for firm matches. Where a row states a size, it is once, few, many or the class of an expanded clone; other rows omit it.

CDR3 protein	CDR3 DNA	V gene	D gene	clone size	J gene
CASSPGAAPYGYTF	TGTGCCAGCAGTCCAGGGGCCGCGCCCTATGGCTACACCTTC	TRBV28	NA	NA	TRBJ1-2
CASSETGRGYTF	TGTGCCAGCAGTGAAACAGGGCGAGGCTACACCTTC	TRBV2	NA	NA	TRBJ1-2
CASSYSATGYEQYF	TGTGCCAGCAGTTACTCGGCCACAGGCTACGAGCAGTACTTC	TRBV6-5	NA	NA	TRBJ2-7
CASSPSLAGSYNEQFF	TGTGCCAGCTCACCATCACTAGCGGGCTCCTACAATGAGCAGTTCTTC	TRBV18	TRBD2	NA	TRBJ2-1
CASQQGSDYGYTF	TGTGCCAGTCAACAGGGGTCTGACTATGGCTACACCTTC	TRBV6-6	TRBD1	NA	TRBJ1-2
CASSYSREQTEAFF	TGTGCCAGCAGTTATTCACGTGAACAGACTGAAGCTTTCTTT	TRBV6-5	NA	NA	TRBJ1-1
CASSRGLLGKNIQYF	TGCGCCAGCAGCAGGGGACTATTGGGCAAAAACATTCAGTACTTC	TRBV5-1	TRBD2	once	TRBJ2-4
CASSNPGTGAEKLFF	TGTGCCAGCAGCAACCCCGGAACAGGGGCCGAAAAACTGTTTTTT	TRBV7-6	TRBD1	once	TRBJ1-4
CASSQEGGPNYEQYF	TGCGCCAGCAGCCAAGAGGGCGGGCCAAACTACGAGCAGTACTTC	TRBV4-3	NA	NA	TRBJ2-7
CASSSRGPKAFF	TGTGCCAGCAGTTCCAGGGGGCCGAAGGCTTTCTTT	TRBV12-3/TRBV12-4	TRBD1	NA	TRBJ1-1
CATGLAGASHTDTQYF	TGTGCCACCGGACTAGCGGGGGCATCTCACACAGATACGCAGTATTTT	TRBV10-3	TRBD2	NA	TRBJ2-3